A selection of T cell receptor beta chains follows, all from one sample in a study of OX40 agonist ivuxolimab in advanced cancers. Only in-frame clones appear in the TCRdb table, and some are missing; sequencing was by immunoSEQ multiplex PCR. The repertoire holds 65,000 to 85,000 clones, roughly nine tenths seen once, with roughly 0.17% in the top ten. The source material was CD4+ or CD8+ T cells sorted from blood, sampled in a trial of the OX40 agonist ivuxolimab. These receptors all stem from an adult with an advanced solid tumor such as melanoma, head and neck, liver or kidney cancer. Each CDR3 is given with its conserved first and last residue.

CASSLVWASTDTQYF	TRBV5-1	TRBJ2-3
CASSSFTVPLNSPLHF	TRBV19	TRBJ1-6
CASNSGSGSRVNEQFF	TRBV6-6	TRBJ2-1
CASSYTGTSGVQFF	TRBV5-6	TRBJ2-1
CASSLGDSSYEQYF	TRBV11-3	TRBJ2-7
CASSKLPYSVDQPQHF	TRBV21-1	TRBJ1-5
CASSLAQNLWGKGEKLFF	TRBV7-9	TRBJ1-4
CASRGTGTNTEAFF	TRBV6-5	TRBJ1-1
CASSQDWTAGSGNSYEQYF	TRBV4-1	TRBJ2-7
CASSLAGVDETQYF	TRBV5-1	TRBJ2-5
CATSRDWGEQYF	TRBV15	TRBJ2-7
CSVGRGTGELFF	TRBV29-1	TRBJ2-2
CASSSGDRVSVEQFF	TRBV5-4	TRBJ2-1